This T cell receptor beta chain was sequenced in a study of CD8 T cells in Susac syndrome. CDR3 length equals 13 residues. Trimming removed 6 bases at V and 6 bases at J, with 12 bases between. RNA in amounts of roughly 0.5 to 1 ug was reverse transcribed with random hexamers. Across 54 Vbeta and 13 Jbeta, immunoSEQ multiplex PCR amplified TCR beta CDR3. Each CDR3 protein is one row after TCRdb ran MiXCR on the immunoSEQ multiplex PCR reads. This repertoire shows about 300,000 distinct CDR3 sequences, roughly 85% found once; its top ten account for about 0.22%. Control patients had untreated stable or active relapsing-remitting multiple sclerosis by revised McDonald criteria.

This chain joins TRBV12-3 or TRBV12-4 and TRBJ2-4; D call uncertain. Material for sequencing was CD8+ T cells from PBMCs. This receptor was taken from a human donor with multiple sclerosis. The CDR3 DNA reads as TGTGCCAGCAGGGTTTTGTTGAGAAACATTCAGTACTTC. Its translation is CASRVLLRNIQYF.